These T cell receptor beta chains were read from a single sample in a study of CD4 and CD8 cells across lung adenocarcinoma regions. TCRdb fed the PCR reads into MiXCR, producing one record per CDR3 protein. Of over 15,000 distinct CDR3 sequences in the sample, approximately 50% were seen once. Input material: CD8+ T cells from the center of a lung tumor. Every receptor here comes from a female donor with lung adenocarcinoma. The CD4 and CD8 labels of this study may be unreliable. Each CDR3 is given without its conserved first and last residue.

J,V,CDR3
TRBJ1-2,TRBV6-5,ASSLGWNYGYT
TRBJ2-1,TRBV10-3,AISEGRDEQF
TRBJ2-5,TRBV6-1,AGSGGPVTDTQY
TRBJ1-3,TRBV6-1,ASSEAAGRNTIY
TRBJ2-1,TRBV12-3/TRBV12-4,ARSLGTVFSNEQF
TRBJ2-2,TRBV7-2,ASSLAGTGRGELF
TRBJ2-2,TRBV6-1,ASSPRTGELF
TRBJ2-7,TRBV7-2,ASSSGLGYYEQY
TRBJ2-2,TRBV6-4,ASSRQTNTGELF
TRBJ2-5,TRBV10-1,ASSGCPLGETQY
TRBJ2-4,TRBV6-1,ASSRRLAGAFTNIQY
TRBJ2-1,TRBV27,ASSRSGRIGWSYNEQF
TRBJ2-1,TRBV6-1,ASGGSGGPNQDTQY
TRBJ2-3,TRBV10-1,GSRGLSGKNTQY
TRBJ1-5,TRBV6-1,ASTPDGGWQPQH
TRBJ2-4,TRBV10-2,AAGPWAKDTQY
TRBJ2-4,TRBV25-1,AGSGGGGKDIQY
TRBJ2-1,TRBV11-2,ASTGTSGSGDEQF
TRBJ2-2,TRBV6-5,ASSYSTLLVTGELF
TRBJ2-7,TRBV6-1,ASSEVGGPTYEQY
TRBJ2-3,TRBV6-1,ASRWRGGPETQY
TRBJ1-6,TRBV6-1,ASSPGSVNSPLH
TRBJ1-2,TRBV6-1,ASSEGSGQGYGYT
-,TRBV6-1,ASSEWTGGTNTQY
TRBJ2-3,TRBV6-1,ASSGDQTVSGTDTQY
TRBJ2-1,TRBV6-1,ASSELRGSSYNEQF
TRBJ1-1,TRBV7-6,ASSLVGTGQTEAF
TRBJ1-4,TRBV6-1,ASRAGVGPNEKLF
TRBJ2-1,TRBV6-1,ASSGQTSGLREQF
TRBJ1-6,TRBV6-1,ASSASSSYNSPLH
TRBJ2-1,TRBV6-1,ASSERSGGRSEQF